This TCR beta chain was identified during a study of blood T cell repertoires in COVID-19. Seattle participants joined during active infection and were tracked over time. Trimming took 6 bases from V and 5 from J, leaving 11 bases between them. CDR1 and CDR2 (germline): MDHEN, SYDVKM. The CDR3 consists of 12 residues. TCRdb's table, derived via immunoSEQ multiplex PCR, lists solely in-frame clones and lacks some. The data show about 310,000 clones, with about 90% seen just once and around 1% held by the top ten. The V call is TRBV28, the J call TRBJ2-7; D may be TRBD1 (6 bases). The receptor comes from a woman aged 40 to 50 with COVID-19, enrolled during active disease. What was sequenced was peripheral blood. The CDR3: CASSSSGDEQYF. The DNA of the CDR3 is TGTGCCAGCAGCTCCTCAGGGGACGAGCAGTACTTC.